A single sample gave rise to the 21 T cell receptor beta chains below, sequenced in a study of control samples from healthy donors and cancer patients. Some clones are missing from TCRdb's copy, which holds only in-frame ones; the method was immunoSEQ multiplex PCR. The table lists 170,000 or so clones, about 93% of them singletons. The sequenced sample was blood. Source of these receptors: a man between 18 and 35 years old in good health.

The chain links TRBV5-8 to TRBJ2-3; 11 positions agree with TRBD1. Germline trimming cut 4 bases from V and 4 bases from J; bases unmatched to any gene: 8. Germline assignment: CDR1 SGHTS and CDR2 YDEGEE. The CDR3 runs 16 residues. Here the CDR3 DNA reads TGTGCCAGCAGCACGGGGACAGGGGGAGTGTCAGATACGCAGTATTTT. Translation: CASSTGTGGVSDTQYF.

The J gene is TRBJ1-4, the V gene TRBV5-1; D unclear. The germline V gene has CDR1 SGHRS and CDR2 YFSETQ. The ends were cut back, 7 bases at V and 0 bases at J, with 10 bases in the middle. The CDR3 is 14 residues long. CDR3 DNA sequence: TGCGCCAGCTCGGTCCGTGCAACTAATGAAAAACTGTTTTTT. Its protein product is CASSVRATNEKLFF.

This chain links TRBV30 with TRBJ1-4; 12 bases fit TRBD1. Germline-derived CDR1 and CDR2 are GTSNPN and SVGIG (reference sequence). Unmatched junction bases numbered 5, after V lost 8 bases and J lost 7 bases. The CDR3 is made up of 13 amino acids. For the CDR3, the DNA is TGTGCCGGGGGGACAGGGGGCGGTGAAAAACTGTTTTTT. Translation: CAGGTGGGEKLFF.

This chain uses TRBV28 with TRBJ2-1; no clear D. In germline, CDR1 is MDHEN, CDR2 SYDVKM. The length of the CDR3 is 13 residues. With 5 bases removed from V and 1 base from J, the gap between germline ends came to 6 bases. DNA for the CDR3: TGTGCCAGCAGTAAGGGTTCCTACAATGAGCAGTTCTTC. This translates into CASSKGSYNEQFF.

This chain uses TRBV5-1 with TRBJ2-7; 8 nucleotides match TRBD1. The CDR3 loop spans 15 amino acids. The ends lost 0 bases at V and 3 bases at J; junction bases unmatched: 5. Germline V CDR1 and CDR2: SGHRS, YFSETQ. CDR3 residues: CASSLGQGPFYEQYF. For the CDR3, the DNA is TGCGCCAGCAGCTTGGGACAGGGGCCCTTCTACGAGCAGTACTTC. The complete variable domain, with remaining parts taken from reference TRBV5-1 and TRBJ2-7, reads KAGVTQTPRYLIKTRGQQVTLSCSPISGHRSVSWYQQTPGQGLQFLFEYFSETQRNKGNFPGRFSGRQFSNSRSEMNVSTLELGDSALYLCASSLGQGPFYEQYFGPGTRLTVT.

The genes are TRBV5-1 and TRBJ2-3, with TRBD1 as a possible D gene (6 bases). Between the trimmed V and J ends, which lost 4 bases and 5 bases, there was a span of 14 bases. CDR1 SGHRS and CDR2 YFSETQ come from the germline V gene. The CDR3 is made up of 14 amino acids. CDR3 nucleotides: TGCGCCAGCAGCCTCGGACAGATGAGAGATACGCAGTATTTT. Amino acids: CASSLGQMRDTQYF.

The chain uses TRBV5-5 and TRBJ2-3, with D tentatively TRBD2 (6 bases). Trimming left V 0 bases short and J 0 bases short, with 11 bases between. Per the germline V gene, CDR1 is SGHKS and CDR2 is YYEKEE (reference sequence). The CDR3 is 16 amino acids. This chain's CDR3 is CASSLGGGMSTDTQYF. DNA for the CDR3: TGTGCCAGCAGCTTGGGCGGAGGGATGAGCACAGATACGCAGTATTTT.

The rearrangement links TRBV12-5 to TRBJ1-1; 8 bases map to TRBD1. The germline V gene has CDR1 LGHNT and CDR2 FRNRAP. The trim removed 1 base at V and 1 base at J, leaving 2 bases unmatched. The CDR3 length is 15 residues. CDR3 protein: CASGLGQGTNTEAFF. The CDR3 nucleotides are TGTGCTAGTGGTTTGGGACAGGGGACGAACACTGAAGCTTTCTTT.

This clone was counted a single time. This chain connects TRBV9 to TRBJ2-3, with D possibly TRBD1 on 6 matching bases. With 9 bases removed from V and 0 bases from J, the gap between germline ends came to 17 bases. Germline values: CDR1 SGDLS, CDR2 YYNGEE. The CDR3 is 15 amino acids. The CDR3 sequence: CATLGGPLSTDTQYF. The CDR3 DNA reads TGTGCCACCCTTGGGGGCCCACTAAGCACAGATACGCAGTATTTT.

The CDR3: CASQLVASSSSYNSPLHF. As DNA, the CDR3 is TGCGCCAGCCAATTGGTAGCATCTTCGAGCTCCTATAATTCACCCCTCCACTTT. V usage is TRBV5-1 and J usage is TRBJ1-6; D unclear. Trimming shortened V by 7 bases and J by 0 bases, and 20 bases separated the two germline ends. CDR1 and CDR2 (germline): SGHRS, YFSETQ. The CDR3 extends over 18 amino acids.

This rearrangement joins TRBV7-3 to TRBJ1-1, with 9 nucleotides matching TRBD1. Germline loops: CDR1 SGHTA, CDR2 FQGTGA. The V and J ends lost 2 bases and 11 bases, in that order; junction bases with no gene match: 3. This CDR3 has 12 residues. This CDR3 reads CASSLGTGTAFF. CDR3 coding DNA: TGTGCCAGCAGCTTAGGGACAGGGACGGCTTTCTTT. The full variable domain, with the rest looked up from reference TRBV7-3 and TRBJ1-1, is GAGVSQTPSNKVTEKGKYVELRCDPISGHTALYWYRQSLGQGPEFLIYFQGTGAADDSGLPNDRFFAVRPEGSVSTLKIQRTERGDSAVYLCASSLGTGTAFFGQGTRLTVV.

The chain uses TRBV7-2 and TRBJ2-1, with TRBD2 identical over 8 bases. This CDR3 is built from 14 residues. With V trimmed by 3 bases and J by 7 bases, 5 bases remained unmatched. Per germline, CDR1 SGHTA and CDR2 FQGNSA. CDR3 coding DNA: TGTGCCAGCAGCTTCATAGCGGGGTTGAATGAGCAGTTCTTC. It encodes CASSFIAGLNEQFF. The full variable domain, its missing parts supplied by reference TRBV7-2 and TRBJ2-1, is GAGVSQSPSNKVTEKGKDVELRCDPISGHTALYWYRQSLGQGLEFLIYFQGNSAPDKSGLPSDRFSAERTGGSVSTLTIQRTQQEDSAVYLCASSFIAGLNEQFFGPGTRLTVL.

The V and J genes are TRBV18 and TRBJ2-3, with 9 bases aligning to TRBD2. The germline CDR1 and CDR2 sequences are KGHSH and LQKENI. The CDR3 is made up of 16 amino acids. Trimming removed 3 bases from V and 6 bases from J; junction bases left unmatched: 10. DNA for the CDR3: TGTGCCAGCTCACCGGCTAGCGGGGCTTCTTTGGATACGCAGTATTTT. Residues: CASSPASGASLDTQYF.

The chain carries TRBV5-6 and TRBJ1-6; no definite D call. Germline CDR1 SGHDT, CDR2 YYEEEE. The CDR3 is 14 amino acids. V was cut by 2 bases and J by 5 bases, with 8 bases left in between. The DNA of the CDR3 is TGTGCCAGCAGCTTAGGTATCAATAATTCACCCCTCCACTTT. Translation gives CASSLGINNSPLHF.

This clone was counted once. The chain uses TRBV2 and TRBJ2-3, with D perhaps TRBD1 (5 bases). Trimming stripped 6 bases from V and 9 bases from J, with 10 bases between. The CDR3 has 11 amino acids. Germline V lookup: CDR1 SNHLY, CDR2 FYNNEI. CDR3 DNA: TGTGCCAGCAGGCAGGGCGACACGCAGTATTTT. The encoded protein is CASRQGDTQYF.

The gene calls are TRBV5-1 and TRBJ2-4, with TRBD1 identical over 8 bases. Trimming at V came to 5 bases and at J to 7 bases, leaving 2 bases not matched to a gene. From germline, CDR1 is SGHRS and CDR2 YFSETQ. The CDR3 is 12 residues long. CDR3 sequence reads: CASRDRANIQYF. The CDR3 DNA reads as TGCGCCAGCAGGGACAGGGCGAACATTCAGTACTTC.

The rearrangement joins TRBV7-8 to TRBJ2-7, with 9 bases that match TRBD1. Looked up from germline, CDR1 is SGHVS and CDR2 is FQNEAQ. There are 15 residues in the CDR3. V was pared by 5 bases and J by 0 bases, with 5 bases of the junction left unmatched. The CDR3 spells CASSPTGGASYEQYF. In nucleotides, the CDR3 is TGTGCCAGCAGCCCCACAGGGGGCGCCTCCTACGAGCAGTACTTC.

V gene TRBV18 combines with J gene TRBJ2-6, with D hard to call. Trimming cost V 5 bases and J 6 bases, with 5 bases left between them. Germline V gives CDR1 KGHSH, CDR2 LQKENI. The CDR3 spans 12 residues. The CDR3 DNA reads TGTGCCAGCTCAAGGCAGGCCAACGTCCTGACTTTC. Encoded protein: CASSRQANVLTF.

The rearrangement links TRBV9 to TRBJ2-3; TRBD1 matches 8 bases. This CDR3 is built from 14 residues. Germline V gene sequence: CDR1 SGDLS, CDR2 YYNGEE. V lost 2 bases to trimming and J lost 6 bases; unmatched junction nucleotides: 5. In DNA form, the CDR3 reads TGTGCCAGCAGCGTTAGGACAGGGTTCGATACGCAGTATTTT. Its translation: CASSVRTGFDTQYF. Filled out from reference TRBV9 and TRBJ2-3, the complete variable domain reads DSGVTQTPKHLITATGQRVTLRCSPRSGDLSVYWYQQSLDQGLQFLIQYYNGEERAKGNILERFSAQQFPDLHSELNLSSLELGDSALYFCASSVRTGFDTQYFGPGTRLTVL.

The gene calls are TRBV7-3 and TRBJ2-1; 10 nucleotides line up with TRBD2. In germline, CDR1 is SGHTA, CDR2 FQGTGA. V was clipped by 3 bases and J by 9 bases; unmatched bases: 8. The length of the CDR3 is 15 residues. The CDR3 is CASSFSGGAQFEQFF. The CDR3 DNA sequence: TGTGCCAGCAGCTTCAGCGGGGGGGCCCAGTTTGAGCAGTTCTTC.

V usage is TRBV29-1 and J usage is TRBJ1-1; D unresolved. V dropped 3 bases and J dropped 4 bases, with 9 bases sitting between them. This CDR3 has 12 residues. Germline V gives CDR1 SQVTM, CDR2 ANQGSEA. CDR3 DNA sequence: TGCAGCGTTGACTCGGAGAGCACTGAAGCTTTCTTT. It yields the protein CSVDSESTEAFF. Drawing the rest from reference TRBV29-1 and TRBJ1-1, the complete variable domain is SAVISQKPSRDICQRGTSLTIQCQVDSQVTMMFWYRQQPGQSLTLIATANQGSEATYESGFVIDKFPISRPNLTFSTLTVSNMSPEDSSIYLCSVDSESTEAFFGQGTRLTVV.